The source of this T cell receptor (beta chain) is a study of T cell responses to AZD1222 COVID-19 vaccine. On this clone itself: Its specificity is unknown.

This CDR3 is built from 14 residues. The V end was cut by 4 bases, the J end by 5 bases, with 12 bases between. Germline CDR1 SGHNT, CDR2 YYREEE (reference sequence). Findings and caveats of the study: A rise in Spike-specific TCR breadth and depth followed two AZD1222 doses. Seropositive AZD1222 recipients at baseline numbered only 5 or 6.

Using immunoSEQ multiplex PCR, the repertoire was profiled, and TCRdb retains in-frame clones only, with some absent. Of 200,000 or so clones detected, around 92% appear once; the ten largest clones hold 7.5% to 9.5%. The sequencing used peripheral blood, collected on day 0 of AZD1222 vaccination. V is TRBV5-4 and J is TRBJ1-4; D is possibly TRBD1 (5 bases). The TCR sequence derives from an adult in good health. The CDR3 nucleotides read TGTGCCAGCAGCCGGACCGGGGCGAATGAAAAACTGTTTTTT. Translation gives CASSRTGANEKLFF.